This TCR beta chain emerged from a study of tumor-infiltrating lymphocytes in localized non-small cell lung cancer. The table came from immunoSEQ multiplex PCR; TCRdb's copy has only in-frame clones and leaves some out. Of about 16,000 clones listed, approximately 80% are singletons. Germline-derived CDR1 and CDR2 are SGHKS and YYEKEE (reference sequence). There are 16 residues in the CDR3. V was pared by 3 bases and J by 1 base, with 16 bases between. What was sequenced was lung tumor tissue. This sequence was found in a human donor with non-small cell lung cancer. The rearrangement uses TRBV5-5 and TRBJ1-1; maybe TRBD1 (6 bases). The chain's CDR3 is CASSSRSGAGNTEAFF. In DNA form, the CDR3 reads TGTGCCAGCAGCTCTCGGTCGGGGGCGGGGAACACTGAAGCTTTCTTT.